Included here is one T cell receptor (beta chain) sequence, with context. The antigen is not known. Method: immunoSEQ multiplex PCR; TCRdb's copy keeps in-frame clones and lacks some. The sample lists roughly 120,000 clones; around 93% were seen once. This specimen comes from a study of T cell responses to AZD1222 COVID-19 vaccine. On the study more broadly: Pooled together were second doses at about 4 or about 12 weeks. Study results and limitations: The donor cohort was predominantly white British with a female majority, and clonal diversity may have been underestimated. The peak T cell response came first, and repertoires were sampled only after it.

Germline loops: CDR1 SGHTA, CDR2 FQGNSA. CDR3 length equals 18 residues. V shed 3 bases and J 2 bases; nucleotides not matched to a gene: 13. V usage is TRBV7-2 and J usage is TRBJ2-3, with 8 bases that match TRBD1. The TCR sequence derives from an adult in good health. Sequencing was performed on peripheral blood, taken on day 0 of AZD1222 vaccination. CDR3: CASSFETSGGGPTDTQYF. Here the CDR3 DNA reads TGTGCCAGCAGCTTCGAGACATCAGGGGGCGGTCCCACAGATACGCAGTATTTT.